The 10 T cell receptor beta chains below all came from one sample that was sequenced in a study of Ad26.COV2.S vaccination and SARS-CoV-2 variants. The treatment here: some 19 received Ad26.COV2.S at low or high dose, single or two shots; roughly five received placebo; per-sample allocation not given. On day 63 after the first injection, vaccine and placebo recipients gave samples. Produced via immunoSEQ multiplex PCR; TCRdb's table is partial and in-frame only. Of around 450,000 clones listed, about 90% were seen once; the top ten hold around 4.5%. The sample here was peripheral blood, taken in a trial of Ad26.COV2.S vaccine versus placebo. These receptors originate from a person between 18 and 59 years old who received the Ad26.COV2.S COVID-19 vaccine or a placebo.

The chain employs TRBV5-6 and TRBJ2-7; a weak D match, TRBD1 (5 bases). The CDR3 loop spans 16 amino acids. V lost 0 bases to trimming and J lost 2 bases, with 15 bases between them. CDR1 is SGHDT, CDR2 YYEEEE, per germline. The CDR3 nucleotides read TGTGCCAGCAGCTTGGGGCAAGGGGAATTCACCTACGAGCAGTACTTC. Protein: CASSLGQGEFTYEQYF.

V usage is TRBV3-1 (or the pseudogene TRBV3-2) and J usage is TRBJ2-7, with 7 bases matching TRBD2. The J segment lost 1 base and the V segment lost 0 bases, leaving 0 bases of the junction unmatched. Looked up from germline, CDR1 is LGHDT and CDR2 is YNNKEL (reference sequence). The length of the CDR3 is 14 residues. The CDR3 nucleotides are TGTGCCAGCAGCCAAGACGGGGGGTCCTACGAGCAGTACTTC. It specifies CASSQDGGSYEQYF.

This sequence joins TRBV6-5 and TRBJ2-7; D assignment may be TRBD1 or TRBD2 (5 bases each). Germline V gives CDR1 MNHEY, CDR2 SVGAGI. The CDR3 extends over 15 amino acids. V was pared by 5 bases and J by 4 bases, with 18 bases between. The CDR3 coding sequence is TGTGCCAGCAGTCCGGAGAGGGGAACTACTTACGAGCAGTACTTC. It translates to CASSPERGTTYEQYF.

The chain carries TRBV13 and TRBJ2-2; D uncertain. The V gene lost 5 bases and the J gene lost 5 bases, with 9 bases spanning the gap. The CDR3 runs to 13 residues. In germline, CDR1 is PRHDT, CDR2 FYEKMQ (reference sequence). CDR3 nucleotide sequence: TGTGCCAGCAGCCTTTCATTAACCGGGGAGCTGTTTTTT. Protein: CASSLSLTGELFF. The variable domain in full, with the rest retrieved from reference TRBV13 and TRBJ2-2, is AAGVIQSPRHLIKEKRETATLKCYPIPRHDTVYWYQQGPGQDPQFLISFYEKMQSDKGSIPDRFSAQQFSDYHSELNMSSLELGDSALYFCASSLSLTGELFFGEGSRLTVL.

The chain is built from TRBV7-2 and TRBJ2-5, with a weak D call TRBD1 (5 bases). The germline V and J ends were trimmed by 1 base and 5 bases, with 14 bases remaining between them. The CDR3 covers 15 residues. CDR1 SGHTA and CDR2 FQGNSA come from the germline V gene. The CDR3 DNA follows: TGTGCCAGCAGCTTAGGGGGAAGGGGCGGTGAGACCCAGTACTTC. Protein product: CASSLGGRGGETQYF.

The CDR3 loop reads CASSPEGVPYGYTF. The CDR3 DNA reads TGTGCCAGCAGCCCCGAAGGGGTCCCCTATGGCTACACCTTC. The chain links TRBV7-9 to TRBJ1-2, with D tentatively TRBD1 (5 bases). CDR3 length: 14 amino acids. Per germline, CDR1 SEHNR and CDR2 FQNEAQ (reference sequence). V lost 5 bases to trimming and J lost 4 bases, with 14 bases between them.

The rearrangement uses TRBV5-1 and TRBJ2-1; D is possibly TRBD1 or TRBD2 (5 bases each). In germline, CDR1 is SGHRS, CDR2 YFSETQ. V lost 0 bases to trimming and J lost 9 bases, with 13 bases between them. The CDR3 loop spans 14 amino acids. The CDR3 is CASSLVGRGAEQFF. The CDR3, as DNA: TGCGCCAGCAGCTTGGTGGGACGAGGGGCTGAGCAGTTCTTC.

V is TRBV3-1 (or the pseudogene TRBV3-2) and J is TRBJ2-4; 9 bases fit TRBD1. CDR1 and CDR2 (germline): LGHDT, YNNKEL (reference sequence). V was pared by 2 bases and J by 0 bases, with 8 bases of the junction left unmatched. The CDR3 length is 18 residues. The CDR3 region has the DNA TGTGCCAGCAGCCAACTGGAACAGGGGGCGTTAGCCAAAAACATTCAGTACTTC. Translation gives CASSQLEQGALAKNIQYF.

This CDR3 reads CAISGGQGTYNSPLHF. In DNA, the CDR3 is TGTGCCATCAGTGGGGGACAGGGTACATATAATTCACCCCTCCACTTT. V and J are TRBV10-3 and TRBJ1-6, with 9 bases fitting TRBD1. The CDR3 is 16 amino acids. CDR1 and CDR2 (germline): ENHRY, SYGVKD. Trimming at V came to 4 bases and at J to 4 bases, leaving 5 bases not matched to a gene.

This clone was observed a few times. This chain connects TRBV2 to TRBJ1-5, with D perhaps matching TRBD1 (5 bases). The germline V gene encodes CDR1 SNHLY and CDR2 FYNNEI. Trimming took off 3 bases at V and 4 bases at J, with 16 bases between the two ends. The CDR3 loop spans 16 amino acids. This chain's CDR3 is CASSDRRGVGNQPQHF. The CDR3 DNA follows: TGTGCCAGCAGTGATCGCCGGGGGGTGGGAAATCAGCCCCAGCATTTT.